This T cell receptor beta chain appears in the sequencing data of a study of neurological immune-mediated disorders. CDR1 is MNHNS, CDR2 SASEGT, per germline. The CDR3 runs to 13 residues. The V and J ends lost 2 bases and 7 bases respectively, with 11 bases between them. TCRdb reprocessed the 5' RACE reads via MiXCR and lists one record per CDR3 protein. The sample lists about 79,000 distinct CDR3 sequences, 14% occurring once. Ten or more counts support this clonotype. Its antigen is currently unknown. Whole-study findings and limits: HTLV-1-associated myelopathy showed the most TCR clonal expansion; multiple sclerosis the least, below healthy controls.

The receptor's source is a woman in her forties or fifties in good health. The chain is built from TRBV6-1 and TRBJ2-5; D not certain. The sample was PBMCs. The chain's CDR3 is CASSEPARWTQYF. In DNA form, the CDR3 reads TGTGCCAGCAGTGAACCTGCCCGGTGGACCCAGTACTTC.